A single sample gave rise to the 2 T cell receptor beta chains below, sequenced in a study of T cells in women clearing cervical HPV infection. Only in-frame clones appear in the TCRdb table, and some are missing; sequencing was by immunoSEQ multiplex PCR. Listed are about 26,000 clones; 11% falls within the top ten. Sample: blood buffy coat. The receptor source for this set is a woman aged 18-70 years with a cervical HPV16 infection that either progressed to CIN3+ or cleared (not recorded which).

Worth noting for this clone: The read ends 3 residues shy of where the CDR3 ends; the end is completed using the germline J gene. The chain is built from TRBV20-1 and TRBJ2-2; 9 nucleotides match TRBD2. Germline assignment: CDR1 DFQATT and CDR2 SNEGSKA (reference sequence). V lost 5 bases to trimming and J lost 2 bases; unmatched junction nucleotides: 9. The CDR3 runs to 16 residues. Incomplete CDR3 DNA: TGCAGTGCTCCCGGCGGAGCGGGAGGTAACACCGGGGAG. Translating it yields CSAPGGAGGNTGE. The CDR3 reads in full as CSAPGGAGGNTGELFF.

Comments on this clone: The missing CDR3 end, 3 residues past where the read stops, is filled in from the germline J gene. The rearrangement uses TRBV18 and TRBJ2-5, with 7 bases fitting TRBD1. The CDR3 has 15 residues. V shed 3 bases, J shed 4 bases, and the junction held 8 bases outside the gene matches. Germline-derived CDR1 and CDR2 are KGHSH and LQKENI. The DNA read from the CDR3 is TGTGCCAGCTCACCTCCTCAGGGGGAAAGAGAGACC. Encoded protein: CASSPPQGERET. The full CDR3 sequence reads CASSPPQGERETQYF.